This T cell receptor (beta chain) was captured by sequencing in a study of blood T cells in healthy people across ages. Study-wide background: Using template switching, researchers captured about one barcoded beta molecule for each two T cells.

This clonotype was seen repeatedly, ten times or more. The study drew donors from healthy Caucasian individuals in Russia aged about 6 to 90. Total RNA was isolated from each sample in quantities of at least 6 micrograms. The use of a sample-barcoded 5' primer and a J-beta primer mix characterized a second PCR of roughly 6 to 11 cycles. TCRdb reanalysed the 5' RACE reads using MiXCR and keeps one entry per CDR3 protein. The sample lists approximately 810,000 distinct CDR3 sequences; more than 25% were seen once. Germline CDR1 MNHEY, CDR2 SVGAGI. This CDR3 spans 15 amino acids. Trimming stripped 6 bases from V and 4 bases from J, with 17 bases between.

Source material: blood. This sequence originates from a woman aged 80 or over in good health. The chain links TRBV6-5 to TRBJ2-3, with a tentative D call TRBD1 (5 bases). Written as DNA, the CDR3 is TGTGCCAGCAGGCCTACAGGAAACCGACCAGATACGCAGTATTTT. Amino acids: CASRPTGNRPDTQYF.